This TCR beta chain comes out of a study of T cell repertoires in cytomegalovirus infection. Study findings and constraints: HLA-C-restricted TCR beta clonotypes specific for CMV led the ex vivo response.

Concerning this clonotype: Its antigen is unknown.

V was trimmed by 0 bases and J by 8 bases, leaving 11 bases between them. The CDR3 totals 15 residues. TCRdb re-derived calls from the reads in MiXCR, one entry per CDR3 protein. The sample contains about 890,000 distinct CDR3 sequences, approximately 32% of which appear only once. The chain couples TRBV12-3 or TRBV12-4 to TRBJ1-6; D is possibly TRBD1 (5 bases). The sample consisted of cultured CD8+ T cells from PBMCs, taken from culture after CMV antigen stimulation. This TCR was recovered from a human donor in good health (CMV status not recorded). Some clones in this sample may be carry-over from other donors' samples. As DNA, the CDR3 is TGTGCCAGCAGTTTAGCGCAGGGCTGGGATTCACCCCTCCACTTT. Translating it yields CASSLAQGWDSPLHF.